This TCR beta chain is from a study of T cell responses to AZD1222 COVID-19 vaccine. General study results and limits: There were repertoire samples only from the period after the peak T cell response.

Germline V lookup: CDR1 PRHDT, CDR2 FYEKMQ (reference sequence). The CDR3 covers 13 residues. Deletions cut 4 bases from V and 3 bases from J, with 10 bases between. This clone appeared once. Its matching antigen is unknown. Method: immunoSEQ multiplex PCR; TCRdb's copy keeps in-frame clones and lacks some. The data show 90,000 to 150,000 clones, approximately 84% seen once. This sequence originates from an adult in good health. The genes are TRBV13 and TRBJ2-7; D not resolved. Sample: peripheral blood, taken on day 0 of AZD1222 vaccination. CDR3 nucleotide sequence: TGTGCCAGCAGCTCAGGCCCGGGCTACGAGCAGTACTTC. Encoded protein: CASSSGPGYEQYF.